Included here is one T cell receptor (beta chain) sequence, with context. Its specific antigen is unknown. Per-base quality was not reported, and no clone a single base away is much larger than it. Stable Graves' hyperthyroidism was defined as no progression to ophthalmopathy during 18 months of follow-up. Hyperthyroidism patients were newly diagnosed, had a disease duration of under 2 months, and were aged 18 to 65 years. The study excluded patients with uncontrolled infections, other autoimmune diseases, pregnancy or lactation. Diagnoses relied on clinical symptoms, serum thyroxine and TRAb, thyroid ultrasound and orbital computed tomography. PBMCs were isolated from 10 ml of fresh peripheral blood by Ficoll-Paque density gradient centrifugation. Total RNA was extracted using Trizol reagent, and RNA quality was assessed on an Agilent 2100 Bioanalyzer. The TCR beta CDR3 regions were amplified from RNA transcripts. The first round of RT-PCR for the TCR CDR3 was performed with the HTBI primer set and the Qiagen OneStep RT-PCR kit. Libraries were constructed in a second round of multiplex PCR, after which size selection and purification were performed. Sequencing of the libraries was done on an Illumina HiSeq2000 using paired-end 100 bp reads. Regarding the original processing steps: SOAPnuke was used to process the raw data, throwing out any read that contained adapters or uncalled bases, had a mean Phred below 15, or lacked an exact constant-primer or identifier match. COPE v1.2.5 was used to merge high-quality paired reads, and clonotypes were defined as unique nucleotide sequences. MiTCR v1.1 was used to align clonotypes to the IMGT TRBV, TRBD and TRBJ reference segments. Analysis was restricted to V-J combinations with a frequency above 0.0001, which covered roughly 99% of repertoires. A TCS score was defined as the ratio of F50 (clonal expansion) to E x V (chaos), with BLOSUM62-based TCRdist applied between CDR3 peptides within each V-J. Welch's t-statistics and random forest reduced 514 V-J features to 10 to 15, which were used in a naive Bayes classifier (R e1071). The public reads were run again by TCRdb, first through fastp at Q25 and then through MiXCR, and only productive beta chains were kept. A single entry per CDR3 protein holds the most common genes and DNA from its merged rows. The V and J calls were not made by the authors but by TCRdb's processing. This sample holds fewer than 700,000 distinct CDR3 sequences; under 20% were observed only once. The top ten clones comprise less than 4.5% of the sample.

This specimen comes from a study of T cells in Graves' hyperthyroidism and ophthalmopathy (dated by TCRdb to about 2019). With respect to the entire study: Peripheral blood was sampled at the time of initial diagnosis, prior to any treatment. To identify distinguishing TCR V-J signatures, a discovery cohort of around 100 patients was used, comprising roughly 45 with Graves' ophthalmopathy and approximately 58 with stable Graves' hyperthyroidism. An independent validation cohort of under 20 hyperthyroidism patients and approximately 16 patients who later progressed to ophthalmopathy tested prospective prediction of ophthalmopathy. The approximately 90 discovery patients were divided at random into training and test sets in a 7:3 ratio. In about 6 Graves' hyperthyroidism patients, the study also compared T-cell repertoires from thyroid tissue with T-cell repertoires from blood. After blood sampling, hyperthyroidism patients were treated with methimazole at a starting dose of 30 mg daily, and ophthalmopathy patients were treated with high-dose intravenous methylprednisolone. The paper reports TCR Vbeta CDR3 sequencing of some 140 peripheral blood samples: 40 to 45 ophthalmopathy, 70 to 85 hyperthyroidism and around 17 progressor patients. General conclusions and limits of the study: In cross-validation, a model built on a 13 V-J signature told ophthalmopathy apart from stable hyperthyroidism with approximately 90% sensitivity and around 81% specificity, and in testing the same model reached 80%/75%. In validation, the model predicted progression to ophthalmopathy with around 71% sensitivity and less than 80% specificity, a median of 6.5 months before onset. Sample size was not statistically predetermined, and blinding of investigators to group allocation was not performed. Blood samples also contained most of the expanded thyroid clonotypes (frequency above 0.001), which suggests that blood repertoires may reflect thyroid immune responses.

Trimming costs V 3 bases and J 3 bases, and their ends lie 8 bases apart. Looking up the germline V gene (reference sequence) yields CDR1 MNHEY and CDR2 SMNVEV. Inclusive of the bounding cysteine and phenylalanine, the CDR3 is 13 residues long. Of all the DNA, just the CDR3 is kept, 39 bases in frame from base 1. This TCR came from a woman aged 30 to 39 with Graves' hyperthyroidism. Sequencing input: blood. The chain uses TRBV27 and TRBJ1-2, with the D gene not confidently named. The bases read TGTGCCAGCAGTTTCTCGGCGGACTATGGCTACACCTTC. Its protein product is CASSFSADYGYTF.